The sequence of this TCR beta chain was determined in a study of cytomegalovirus exposure and HLA in healthy donors. CDR3 length equals 12 residues. Deletions cut 0 bases from V and 9 bases from J, with 7 bases between. Germline CDR1 and CDR2: SGHNT and YYREEE (reference sequence). PCR primers comprised 60 Vbeta and 13 Jbeta primers. Profiling relied on immunoSEQ multiplex PCR, and the TCRdb table lists in-frame clones only, not all of them. The sample holds around 120,000 clones, about 16% seen once. The sequencing input was PBMCs. This receptor was obtained from a woman aged 18-35 years in good health and CMV-seronegative. V is TRBV5-4 and J is TRBJ2-1; TRBD1 is a possible D gene (6 bases). The CDR3 nucleotides read TGTGCCAGCAGCTTGGACAGGGTTGAGCAGTTCTTC. Protein: CASSLDRVEQFF.